This entry lists 2 T cell receptor beta chains sequenced from one sample in a study of blood T cell repertoires in COVID-19 (dated by TCRdb to the early 2020s). To prepare the library, the immunoSEQ multiplex PCR assay was applied. TCRdb stores this immuneACCESS table with in-frame sequences only. Part of the clones is absent; in the studies checked, under half of the shortfall reflects unresolved V genes, and no reason is known for the rest. This sample is represented by some 180,000 clones; 65% to 85% of them were singletons. Of the sample, roughly 7.2% is held by the ten largest clones. Sequenced: peripheral blood. Receptors were obtained from a woman aged 40 to 50 with COVID-19, enrolled during active disease.

The V and J genes are TRBV4-2 and TRBJ2-7, with TRBD1 as a possible D gene (6 bases). Germline-derived CDR1 and CDR2 are LGHNA and YNFKEQ. V was trimmed by 4 bases and J by 3 bases, leaving 19 bases between them. The CDR3 has 16 residues. DNA of the CDR3: TGTGCCAGCAGCCGTCAAGGAGCAGGGGTTAGCTACGAGCAGTACTTC. Encoded protein: CASSRQGAGVSYEQYF.

This clone was found a few times. V is TRBV6-1 and J is TRBJ1-5, with 11 bases identical to TRBD1. With 1 base clipped from V and 7 bases from J, the junction kept 0 bases outside the gene matches. Germline loops: CDR1 MNHNS, CDR2 SASEGT. The CDR3 spans 14 residues. CDR3 coding DNA: TGTGCCAGCAGTGAAGGGACAGGGGGCCAGCCCCAGCATTTT. Translating it yields CASSEGTGGQPQHF.